This T cell receptor (beta chain) was recorded in a study of blood T cells in healthy people across ages. Alongside a J-beta primer mix, a sample-barcoded 5' primer served in a second PCR lasting 7 to 11 cycles. MiXCR, run by TCRdb on the 5' RACE reads, gives a single entry per CDR3 protein. The sample lists approximately 780,000 distinct CDR3 sequences; about 26% were seen once. V lost 0 bases to trimming and J lost 1 base; unmatched junction nucleotides: 11. Germline assignment: CDR1 SGDLS and CDR2 YYNGEE. The CDR3 is made up of 18 amino acids. The donors, aged about 6 to 95, were healthy Caucasians from Russia. Total RNA amounts of at least 5 micrograms were extracted per sample. The data were also submitted as part of a second study, on T cells of mothers and their children. That paper notes: Each 15 ul cDNA reaction used roughly 1.5 ug RNA; all RNA was used.

The clonotype originates from a boy between 10 and 17 years old in good health. The source material was blood. The chain uses TRBV9 and TRBJ2-5, with TRBD1 matching 8 bases. The CDR3 DNA reads as TGTGCCAGCAGCGTAGACGCCTTTGGGACAGGCCTCCAAGAGACCCAGTACTTC. It specifies CASSVDAFGTGLQETQYF.